This TCR beta chain came from a study of beta chain features in type 1 diabetes. Points from the study as a whole: It was not settled here whether HLA type affects TCRB rearrangement. Type 1 diabetes patients had moderately but significantly shorter TCRB CDR3s in all four CD4+ subsets. Naive, central memory and Treg TCRB repertoires appeared more alike in patients than in healthy donors.

Reverse transcribing all isolated RNA meant expressed TCRB transcripts were sequenced. Data came from immunoSEQ multiplex PCR; TCRdb stores just in-frame clones and leaves some out. The sample has hundreds of thousands of clones; 13% are singletons. This clone was counted a few times. The antigen is unknown. This clonotype originated in a man younger than 35 with type 1 diabetes. Input material: naive CD4+ T cells from blood.

In nucleotides, the CDR3 is TGTGCCAGCAGTTACTCGAAAGGGGCCTATGGCTACACCTTC. It is translated as CASSYSKGAYGYTF. The V gene is TRBV6-5, the J gene TRBJ1-2; D possibly corresponds to TRBD1 (5 bases). The germline gives CDR1 MNHEY, CDR2 SVGAGI. The CDR3 runs to 14 residues. The V and J ends lost 0 bases and 4 bases respectively, with 9 bases between them.